The rows below give T cell receptor beta chains drawn from one sample of a study of metastatic and nonmetastatic thyroid tumors. Via MiXCR, TCRdb re-called the PCR reads. Of some 50,000 clones in the sample, more than 20% were seen once. Specimen: blood. The receptors here all came from a male donor with papillary thyroid cancer or a benign thyroid nodule (not recorded which). Some clones in this sample may be carry-over from other donors' samples. CDR3s include the opening cysteine and the closing phenylalanine or tryptophan. Each record gives: clone size, D gene, J gene, V gene, CDR3 protein, CDR3 DNA. D genes are given only for firm matches. The size entry is marked missing in some rows and otherwise reads once, few, many or a size class.

abundance: medium-sized
d_gene: TRBD2
j_gene: TRBJ2-2
v_gene: TRBV12-3/TRBV12-4
CDR3aa: CASSFSSGVTGELFF
CDR3nt: TGTGCCAGCAGTTTTTCTAGCGGGGTCACCGGGGAGCTGTTTTTT

abundance: few
d_gene: TRBD1
j_gene: TRBJ2-3
v_gene: TRBV6-1
CDR3aa: CASSTAIQGSGTDTQYF
CDR3nt: TGTGCCAGCAGTACAGCCATACAGGGGTCAGGCACAGATACGCAGTATTTT

abundance: many
d_gene: NA
j_gene: TRBJ1-2
v_gene: TRBV4-1
CDR3aa: CASSQAMSGYGYTF
CDR3nt: TGCGCCAGCAGCCAAGCGATGAGTGGCTATGGCTACACCTTC

abundance: medium-sized
d_gene: NA
j_gene: TRBJ1-1
v_gene: TRBV5-1
CDR3aa: CASSLAGGERTEAFF
CDR3nt: TGCGCCAGCAGCTTGGCCGGGGGGGAGAGGACTGAAGCTTTCTTT

abundance: many
d_gene: NA
j_gene: TRBJ1-6
v_gene: TRBV6-5
CDR3aa: CASSYQDNSPLHF
CDR3nt: TGTGCCAGCAGTTACCAGGATAATTCACCCCTCCACTTT

abundance: many
d_gene: NA
j_gene: TRBJ2-7
v_gene: TRBV12-3/TRBV12-4
CDR3aa: CASSLNSPREQYF
CDR3nt: TGTGCCAGCAGTTTAAACAGCCCGCGGGAGCAGTACTTC

abundance: NA
d_gene: TRBD1
j_gene: TRBJ2-5
v_gene: TRBV5-1
CDR3aa: CASRGTGLGETQYF
CDR3nt: TGCGCCAGCAGGGGGACAGGGCTGGGAGAGACCCAGTACTTC

abundance: many
d_gene: TRBD1
j_gene: TRBJ1-6
v_gene: TRBV30
CDR3aa: CAWSVANRQGVYNSPLHF
CDR3nt: TGTGCCTGGAGTGTGGCCAATCGACAGGGGGTCTATAATTCACCCCTCCACTTT

abundance: many
d_gene: NA
j_gene: TRBJ1-1
v_gene: TRBV6-1
CDR3aa: CASHRISFNTEAFF
CDR3nt: TGTGCCAGCCACCGCATAAGTTTCAACACTGAAGCTTTCTTT

abundance: few
d_gene: TRBD2
j_gene: TRBJ2-1
v_gene: TRBV27
CDR3aa: CASSSAGGIIGQFF
CDR3nt: TGTGCCAGCAGTTCAGCCGGGGGGATTATCGGCCAGTTCTTC

abundance: many
d_gene: TRBD2
j_gene: TRBJ2-2
v_gene: TRBV18
CDR3aa: CASSPATSVNTGELFF
CDR3nt: TGTGCCAGCTCACCAGCGACTAGCGTTAACACCGGGGAGCTGTTTTTT

abundance: many
d_gene: TRBD1
j_gene: TRBJ1-1
v_gene: TRBV14
CDR3aa: CASSHYRTGDTEAFF
CDR3nt: TGTGCCAGCAGCCATTACAGGACAGGAGACACTGAAGCTTTCTTT

abundance: NA
d_gene: TRBD2
j_gene: TRBJ2-5
v_gene: TRBV10-3
CDR3aa: CAISESISTSWRSQSAQYF
CDR3nt: TGTGCCATCAGTGAGTCGATCTCGACTAGCTGGAGGAGTCAGAGTGCCCAGTACTTC

abundance: many
d_gene: NA
j_gene: TRBJ1-6
v_gene: TRBV18
CDR3aa: CASSPKRQEEIYNSPLHF
CDR3nt: TGTGCCAGCTCACCGAAAAGACAGGAAGAGATCTATAATTCACCCCTCCACTTT

abundance: many
d_gene: TRBD1
j_gene: TRBJ1-2
v_gene: TRBV5-1
CDR3aa: CASSLAGTANYGYTF
CDR3nt: TGCGCCAGCAGCTTGGCCGGGACAGCTAACTATGGCTACACCTTC

abundance: many
d_gene: NA
j_gene: TRBJ2-2
v_gene: TRBV12-5
CDR3aa: CASGLRAAGELFF
CDR3nt: TGTGCTAGTGGTTTAAGGGCTGCCGGGGAGCTGTTTTTT

abundance: many
d_gene: NA
j_gene: TRBJ2-5
v_gene: TRBV11-2
CDR3aa: CASSSTDQRGTQYF
CDR3nt: TGTGCCAGCAGCAGTACGGACCAGAGGGGGACCCAGTACTTC

abundance: many
d_gene: TRBD1
j_gene: TRBJ1-4
v_gene: TRBV25-1
CDR3aa: CASSSGTANEKLFF
CDR3nt: TGTGCCAGCAGTTCCGGGACAGCTAATGAAAAACTGTTTTTT

abundance: many
d_gene: TRBD1
j_gene: TRBJ2-3
v_gene: TRBV7-6
CDR3aa: CASSSGQGVADTQYF
CDR3nt: TGTGCCAGCAGCTCCGGACAGGGTGTGGCGGATACGCAGTATTTT

abundance: few
d_gene: NA
j_gene: TRBJ2-5
v_gene: TRBV7-9
CDR3aa: CASSLGGIPETQYF
CDR3nt: TGTGCCAGCAGCTTGGGGGGAATCCCAGAGACCCAGTACTTC

abundance: many
d_gene: TRBD1
j_gene: TRBJ2-7
v_gene: TRBV18
CDR3aa: CASARDRATYEQYF
CDR3nt: TGTGCCAGCGCCCGGGACAGGGCTACCTACGAGCAGTACTTC

abundance: NA
d_gene: NA
j_gene: TRBJ2-7
v_gene: TRBV30
CDR3aa: CAWRKATYEQYF
CDR3nt: TGTGCCTGGAGAAAGGCCACCTACGAGCAGTACTTC

abundance: NA
d_gene: NA
j_gene: TRBJ2-1
v_gene: TRBV6-5
CDR3aa: CGSSSTVPPYNEQFF
CDR3nt: TGTGGCAGCAGTTCGACAGTCCCCCCTTACAATGAGCAGTTCTTC

abundance: many
d_gene: TRBD2
j_gene: TRBJ2-3
v_gene: TRBV3-1
CDR3aa: CASSQELAGGSIDTQYF
CDR3nt: TGTGCCAGCAGCCAAGAATTGGCGGGGGGGAGTATAGATACGCAGTATTTT

abundance: NA
d_gene: TRBD1
j_gene: TRBJ2-5
v_gene: TRBV11-2
CDR3aa: CASRDRDRILRETQYF
CDR3nt: TGTGCCAGCAGAGACCGGGACAGGATCCTGAGGGAGACCCAGTACTTC

abundance: once
d_gene: NA
j_gene: TRBJ2-4
v_gene: TRBV7-2
CDR3aa: CASSFSGREIQYF
CDR3nt: TGTGCCAGCAGCTTTTCGGGGCGTGAAATTCAGTACTTC

abundance: NA
d_gene: NA
j_gene: TRBJ1-1
v_gene: TRBV11-1
CDR3aa: CASSLGVVQWAGGNTEAFF
CDR3nt: TGTGCCAGCAGCTTAGGGGTGGTACAGTGGGCTGGGGGGAACACTGAAGCTTTCTTT

abundance: NA
d_gene: NA
j_gene: TRBJ2-3
v_gene: TRBV2
CDR3aa: CASRGLTDTQYF
CDR3nt: TGTGCCAGCAGGGGGCTGACAGATACGCAGTATTTT

abundance: few
d_gene: NA
j_gene: TRBJ1-5
v_gene: TRBV6-5
CDR3aa: CASSLTREGDQPQHF
CDR3nt: TGTGCCAGCAGTTTGACACGGGAAGGCGATCAGCCCCAGCATTTT

abundance: many
d_gene: TRBD2
j_gene: TRBJ2-5
v_gene: TRBV15
CDR3aa: CATSQGLAGQETQYF
CDR3nt: TGTGCCACCAGCCAGGGACTAGCGGGACAAGAGACCCAGTACTTC

abundance: NA
d_gene: NA
j_gene: TRBJ1-1
v_gene: TRBV12-3/TRBV12-4
CDR3aa: CASSFGGLGVTEAFF
CDR3nt: TGTGCCAGCAGTTTTGGTGGTTTGGGGGTCACTGAAGCTTTCTTT

abundance: few
d_gene: TRBD2
j_gene: TRBJ2-7
v_gene: TRBV27
CDR3aa: CAIIPLAGGEQYF
CDR3nt: TGTGCCATCATTCCACTAGCGGGAGGCGAGCAGTACTTC

abundance: many
d_gene: NA
j_gene: TRBJ1-4
v_gene: TRBV20-1
CDR3aa: CSAMDRYNEKLFF
CDR3nt: TGCAGTGCTATGGACCGATATAATGAAAAACTGTTTTTT

abundance: many
d_gene: NA
j_gene: TRBJ1-6
v_gene: TRBV7-3
CDR3aa: CASSLDGLNSPLHF
CDR3nt: TGTGCCAGCAGCTTAGACGGTCTTAATTCACCCCTCCACTTT

abundance: many
d_gene: NA
j_gene: TRBJ2-4
v_gene: TRBV28
CDR3aa: CASSQDPRDGKNIQYF
CDR3nt: TGTGCCAGCAGTCAGGACCCGAGGGATGGCAAAAACATTCAGTACTTC

abundance: NA
d_gene: NA
j_gene: TRBJ1-5
v_gene: TRBV10-3
CDR3aa: CATTAGRDTDNQPQHF
CDR3nt: TGTGCCACCACCGCCGGGAGGGACACAGACAATCAGCCCCAGCATTTT

abundance: NA
d_gene: NA
j_gene: TRBJ1-3
v_gene: TRBV30
CDR3aa: CAWSGGAGNTIYF
CDR3nt: TGTGCCTGGAGTGGGGGGGCTGGAAACACCATATATTTT

abundance: many
d_gene: TRBD1
j_gene: TRBJ1-2
v_gene: TRBV20-1
CDR3aa: CSARRTGENYGYTF
CDR3nt: TGCAGTGCTAGGAGGACAGGGGAAAACTATGGCTACACCTTC

abundance: NA
d_gene: NA
j_gene: TRBJ1-5
v_gene: TRBV7-8
CDR3aa: CASSLGARNNQPHHF
CDR3nt: TGTGCCAGCAGCTTAGGGGCGCGGAACAATCAGCCCCATCATTTT

abundance: many
d_gene: TRBD1
j_gene: TRBJ2-3
v_gene: TRBV20-1
CDR3aa: CSARDGQGRTDTQYF
CDR3nt: TGCAGTGCTAGAGACGGACAGGGTCGTACAGATACGCAGTATTTT

abundance: NA
d_gene: TRBD1
j_gene: TRBJ1-2
v_gene: TRBV20-1
CDR3aa: CSASTGTDYGYTF
CDR3nt: TGCAGTGCTTCTACCGGGACAGACTATGGCTACACCTTC

abundance: many
d_gene: TRBD1
j_gene: TRBJ2-7
v_gene: TRBV5-4
CDR3aa: CASSLIGWTGSYSEQYF
CDR3nt: TGTGCCAGCAGCTTGATAGGATGGACAGGAAGTTACTCGGAGCAGTACTTC

abundance: medium-sized
d_gene: NA
j_gene: TRBJ2-7
v_gene: TRBV20-1
CDR3aa: CSASQSSYEQYF
CDR3nt: TGCAGTGCTAGCCAGAGCTCCTACGAGCAGTACTTC

abundance: many
d_gene: TRBD1
j_gene: TRBJ2-1
v_gene: TRBV2
CDR3aa: CASSVRDRSYNEQFF
CDR3nt: TGTGCCAGCAGTGTCCGGGACAGGTCCTACAATGAGCAGTTCTTC

abundance: NA
d_gene: NA
j_gene: TRBJ2-3
v_gene: TRBV6-5
CDR3aa: CASGYKGADTQYF
CDR3nt: TGTGCCAGCGGTTACAAGGGCGCAGATACGCAGTATTTT

abundance: many
d_gene: NA
j_gene: TRBJ2-7
v_gene: TRBV7-2
CDR3aa: CASSRSGPHPGAYEQYF
CDR3nt: TGTGCCAGCAGCCGATCCGGGCCTCACCCGGGCGCCTACGAGCAGTACTTC

abundance: NA
d_gene: NA
j_gene: TRBJ2-1
v_gene: TRBV7-2
CDR3aa: CASSLGPSGNEQFF
CDR3nt: TGTGCCAGCAGCTTAGGCCCGTCCGGTAATGAGCAGTTCTTC

abundance: many
d_gene: NA
j_gene: TRBJ2-5
v_gene: TRBV11-1
CDR3aa: CASSLTQETQYF
CDR3nt: TGTGCCAGCAGCTTAACTCAAGAGACCCAGTACTTC

abundance: medium-sized
d_gene: NA
j_gene: TRBJ2-1
v_gene: TRBV11-2
CDR3aa: CASSRREAYNEQFF
CDR3nt: TGTGCCAGCAGCCGAAGGGAAGCCTACAATGAGCAGTTCTTC

abundance: many
d_gene: NA
j_gene: TRBJ2-5
v_gene: TRBV12-3/TRBV12-4
CDR3aa: CASSLDGKETQYF
CDR3nt: TGTGCCAGCAGTTTGGATGGGAAAGAGACCCAGTACTTC